What follows are 23 T cell receptor beta chains derived from one specimen sequenced in a study of read filtering for tumor transcriptome and immune sequencing (dated by TCRdb to the early 2020s). Sequencer: Illumina HiSeq 4000. The Immunoverse kit was used to build TCR libraries from 400 ng RNA, with molecular barcoded adaptors covering alpha/delta and beta/gamma chains. In TCRdb, the public reads were trimmed at Q25 with fastp and aligned with MiXCR, with productive beta chains retained. Every distinct CDR3 protein forms one entry, paired with its most common genes and DNA. The table for this sample lists 57,000 or so distinct CDR3 sequences; around 21% of them were counted only once. The top ten constitute more than 12% of the sample. The sequencing sample was made of a population of CD138-negative cells sorted from bone marrow. Interpreted using the paper, the cell subset or site label stands for: bone marrow mononuclear cells depleted of CD138+ plasma/myeloma cells by negative magnetic selection. The receptors were gathered from a donor aged 40 or over with multiple myeloma.

This rearrangement joins TRBV5-1 to TRBJ2-7, with D unclear. CDR3 size: 15 residues. Germline CDR1 reads SGHRS; CDR2 reads YFSETQ. Trimming removed 4 bases from V and 6 bases from J, with 20 bases in between. Here the CDR3 reads CASSRSPQRIGEQYF. In nucleotides, the CDR3 is TGCGCCAGCAGCCGATCCCCCCAAAGAATCGGCGAGCAGTACTTC.

This clonotype was counted ten times or more. The rearrangement links TRBV19 to TRBJ2-1; D is unresolved. Germline values: CDR1 LNHDA, CDR2 SQIVND (reference sequence). The CDR3 runs 15 residues. Trimming pared 10 bases from V and 7 bases from J, leaving 23 bases between. The CDR3 DNA reads as TGTGCCACCAAATATGAAGGCGGCCGTTGGAATGAGCAGTTCTTC. It codes for CATKYEGGRWNEQFF.

This clonotype was seen many times. The chain joins TRBV6-6 to TRBJ1-5, with a weak D call TRBD1 (5 bases). Trimming pared 6 bases from V and 7 bases from J, leaving 19 bases between. This CDR3 region has 15 residues. Germline CDR1 MNHNY, CDR2 SVGAGI (reference sequence). In nucleotides, the CDR3 is TGTGCCAGCAGGGGGGTCCAGTCATCAAAGCAGCCCCAGCATTTT. It yields the protein CASRGVQSSKQPQHF.

Remarks on this clonotype: A much more abundant neighbour one base away suggests this may be a read error. The chain has TRBV21-1 and TRBJ2-3; the D call TRBD1 from the table was never checked on the DNA. TRBV21-1 is a pseudogene segment. The CDR3 contains 18 residues. CDR3 in amino acids: CASSKVSGAGGGTDTQYF. CDR3 in DNA: TGTGCCAGCAGCAAAGTTTCCGGGGCAGGGGGCGGCACAGATACGCAGTATTTT.

Many counts were recorded for this clonotype. V and J are TRBV20-1 and TRBJ2-3; possibly TRBD2 for D (5 bases). CDR1 and CDR2 (germline): DFQATT, SNEGSKA (reference sequence). The CDR3 is 13 amino acids. Trimming left V 3 bases short and J 2 bases short, with 9 bases between. CDR3 sequence reads: CSARRLATDTQYF. The CDR3 DNA reads as TGCAGTGCTAGGCGGCTAGCCACAGATACGCAGTATTTT.

For this clonotype: A much larger clone lies a single base off, so this may be a read error. The gene calls are TRBV5-1 and TRBJ1-4, with D tentatively TRBD1 (5 bases). The CDR3 extends over 14 amino acids. Germline CDR1 is SGHRS and CDR2 is YFSETQ. The V end was cut by 1 base, the J end by 7 bases, with 11 bases between. In DNA form, the CDR3 reads TGCGCCAGCAGCTTGATGTTGGGGGGTGAAAAACTGTTTTTT. Translating it yields CASSLMLGGEKLFF.

The sample holds a few counts of this clonotype. The chain recombines TRBV20-1 with TRBJ2-2; D possibly corresponds to TRBD2 (6 bases). CDR3 size: 15 residues. Germline V gene data show CDR1 as DFQATT and CDR2 as SNEGSKA (reference sequence). V was pared by 4 bases and J by 2 bases, with 14 bases between. CDR3 region: CSATPAGGNTGELFF. CDR3 coding DNA: TGCAGTGCTACGCCAGCGGGCGGAAACACCGGGGAGCTGTTTTTT.

As for this clonotype: One end of the junction fails to match germline, which may point to a read error. This chain connects TRBV5-1 to TRBJ1-1; unclear D gene. The CDR3 length is 16 residues. CDR1 and CDR2 from the germline V gene are SGHRS and YFSETQ. In nucleotides, the CDR3 is TGCGCCAGCATCTTGGTAGCGGTCAGCATGAACACTGAAGCTTTCTTT. Amino acids: CASILVAVSMNTEAFF.

This clonotype has just a few counts. The chain combines TRBV18 with TRBJ1-5, with TRBD1 identical over 7 bases. CDR3 length equals 15 residues. Germline CDR1 reads KGHSH; CDR2 reads LQKENI. The V and J ends lost 5 bases and 6 bases, in that order; junction bases with no gene match: 10. DNA for the CDR3: TGTGCCAGCTCAATAGGCAGGGGGTCGATTCAGCCCCAGCATTTT. This codes for CASSIGRGSIQPQHF.

This clonotype has at least ten counts. Here the CDR3 reads CASSQRRTEPGTGELFF. Here the CDR3 DNA reads TGCGCCAGCAGTCAAAGACGGACCGAACCCGGCACCGGGGAGCTGTTTTTT. The genes are TRBV23-1 and TRBJ2-2; D is uncertain. TRBV23-1 is noted as an ORF with a role that remains uncertain. There are 17 residues in the CDR3. V gave up 2 bases and J gave up 4 bases, with 17 bases separating them.

This clonotype was recorded at least ten times. CDR3 bases: TGTGCCATCAGCACGTCCAGGGATACCTATGGCTACACCTTC. It yields the protein CAISTSRDTYGYTF. J is TRBJ1-2 and V is TRBV10-3; D might be TRBD1 (5 bases). Trimming removed 6 bases from V and 4 bases from J, with 15 bases in between. The germline V gene encodes CDR1 ENHRY and CDR2 SYGVKD. The CDR3 totals 14 residues.

Remarks on this clonotype: The junction differs from germline at one of its ends, possibly a read error. The genes are TRBV2 and TRBJ1-5; TRBD1 might be the D (6 bases). Germline CDR1 SNHLY, CDR2 FYNNEI. The length of the CDR3 is 14 residues. Written as DNA, the CDR3 is TGTGCCAGCAGAGAGGACAGCCCTAATCGGCCCCAGCATTTT. Residues: CASREDSPNRPQHF.

This clonotype has at least ten counts. The chain joins TRBV7-9 to TRBJ2-3; D is ambiguous. V lost 7 bases to trimming and J lost 2 bases, with 13 bases between them. Germline V lookup: CDR1 SEHNR, CDR2 FQNEAQ (reference sequence). The CDR3 loop spans 14 amino acids. The CDR3 sequence is CASTPVVSTDTQYF. CDR3 nucleotide sequence: TGTGCCAGCACCCCAGTGGTCTCCACAGATACGCAGTATTTT.

This clonotype came up many times. J is TRBJ2-3 and V is TRBV12-3 or TRBV12-4, with D possibly matching TRBD1 (5 bases). V dropped 2 bases and J dropped 0 bases, with 9 bases sitting between them. The CDR3 length is 15 residues. CDR3 loop: CASSLQGSSTDTQYF. The CDR3 DNA is TGTGCCAGCAGTTTACAGGGTTCTAGCACAGATACGCAGTATTTT.

The chain uses TRBV7-3 and TRBJ2-3, with D possibly TRBD1 on 6 matching bases. V was cut by 2 bases and J by 6 bases, with 15 bases left in between. The CDR3 covers 15 residues. CDR1 SGHTA and CDR2 FQGTGA come from the germline V gene. Here the CDR3 reads CASSLPGALGDTQYF. The CDR3 DNA is TGTGCCAGCAGCTTACCAGGGGCCTTGGGGGATACGCAGTATTTT. Using reference TRBV7-3 and TRBJ2-3 for the parts outside the CDR3, the full variable domain is GAGVSQTPSNKVTEKGKYVELRCDPISGHTALYWYRQSLGQGPEFLIYFQGTGAADDSGLPNDRFFAVRPEGSVSTLKIQRTERGDSAVYLCASSLPGALGDTQYFGPGTRLTVL.

This clonotype was detected many times. The J gene is TRBJ2-2, the V gene TRBV6-1, with D unresolved. CDR1 MNHNS and CDR2 SASEGT come from the germline V gene. V was shortened by 7 bases and J by 2 bases, with 11 bases between the two germline ends. The CDR3 extends over 14 amino acids. Here the CDR3 DNA reads TGTGCCAGCATAAGGCAGCTCAACACCGGGGAGCTGTTTTTT. This encodes CASIRQLNTGELFF.

The chain carries TRBV6-2 or TRBV6-3 and TRBJ1-2; D not resolved. Looked up from germline, CDR1 is MNHEY and CDR2 is SVGEGT. The ends were cut back, 8 bases at V and 8 bases at J, with 12 bases in the middle. The CDR3 runs 11 residues. The chain's CDR3 is CASSWAEGYTF. In nucleotides, the CDR3 is TGTGCCAGCTCCTGGGCTGAGGGCTACACCTTC.

Concerning this clonotype itself: A far larger clone is one nucleotide away, so this likely arose from a read error. The genes are TRBV10-3 and TRBJ2-1; 8 bases map to TRBD1. CDR3 length: 16 amino acids. Germline V CDR1 and CDR2: ENHRY, SYGVKD. V was pared by 3 bases and J by 3 bases, with 7 bases of the junction left unmatched. The DNA for the CDR3 is TGTGCCATCAGTGACCGACAGGGGAAAAGCTACAATGAGCAGTTCTTC. Amino acid sequence: CAISDRQGKSYNEQFF.

With regard to this clonotype: This likely comes from a read error, as the CDR3 has no conserved phenylalanine or tryptophan at its end. The V gene is TRBV6-5, the J gene TRBJ1-1; D is unclear. V lost 6 bases to trimming and J lost 1 base, with 6 bases between them. CDR1 and CDR2 from the germline V gene are MNHEY and SVGAGI. The CDR3 runs 12 residues. This CDR3 is CASSRGNTEAFL. The DNA for the CDR3 is TGTGCCAGCAGCAGAGGGAACACTGAAGCTTTCCTT.

In the case of this clonotype: A single base separates this from a much larger clone, so it may be a read error. V gene TRBV20-1 combines with J gene TRBJ2-3; D remains unclear. The better agreement between TRBJ1-5 and the DNA end casts doubt on the J call. Germline CDR1 reads DFQATT; CDR2 reads SNEGSKA (reference sequence). The CDR3 is 13 amino acids. As DNA, the CDR3 is TGCAGTGCTAGAGTGCCACCCACAGATACGCAGCATTTT. It specifies CSARVPPTDTQHF.

Concerning this clonotype itself: A much more abundant neighbour one base away suggests this may be a read error. Given the absence of the conserved phenylalanine or tryptophan at the CDR3 end, a read error is likely. The chain recombines TRBV24-1 with TRBJ2-7; 9 nucleotides line up with TRBD2. V trimming: 5 bases; J trimming: 4 bases; junction bases outside the gene matches: 8. The CDR3 runs 15 residues. The germline gives CDR1 KGHDR, CDR2 SFDVKD. CDR3 sequence reads: CATSVVSGGQYEQYL. The CDR3 DNA follows: TGTGCCACCAGTGTCGTTAGCGGGGGCCAGTACGAGCAGTACCTC.

Comment on this clonotype: A far larger clone is only one base removed, so a read error is likely. Since no conserved phenylalanine or tryptophan closes the CDR3, a read error is the likely cause. V gene TRBV6-6 combines with J gene TRBJ1-1; D ambiguous. Germline CDR1 is MNHNY and CDR2 is SVGAGI (reference sequence). Trimming removed 8 bases from V and 1 base from J, with 14 bases in between. The CDR3 is 14 amino acids. The CDR3 coding sequence is TGTGCCAGCTCCATTACCTCATCGAACACTGAAGCTTTCCTT. Protein sequence: CASSITSSNTEAFL.

At least ten counts were recorded for this clonotype. The chain uses TRBV7-9 and TRBJ2-7; 12 bases are a match to TRBD2. The V and J ends lost 5 bases and 3 bases, in that order; junction bases with no gene match: 8. The length of the CDR3 is 16 residues. Germline V gene sequence: CDR1 SEHNR, CDR2 FQNEAQ (reference sequence). CDR3 nucleotide sequence: TGTGCCAGCAGCCCGTCTAGCGGGAGGGCCGACTACGAGCAGTACTTC. Encoded protein: CASSPSSGRADYEQYF.